This record concerns one T cell receptor (beta chain) sequence. Unstimulated regulatory T cells (CD4+CD25+CD127-), CD4+CD25- non-regulatory cells, CD4 and CD8 cells were FACS-sorted from thawed PBMCs. This sample stems from a study of Tregs in tolerant kidney transplant recipients. Germline V gives CDR1 SGHNT, CDR2 YYREEE (reference sequence). The V end lost 3 bases, the J end lost 4 bases, and 10 bases lay between the germline ends. This CDR3 spans 13 amino acids. Here immunoSEQ multiplex PCR was the method, and the copy in TCRdb shows in-frame clones only, minus some. The table shows fewer than 100,000 clones, with 80% to 95% occurring only once.

This clonotype was obtained from a human donor who received a combined kidney and bone marrow transplant. The chain recombines TRBV5-4 with TRBJ1-1, with D uncertain. The sample consisted of CD4+ T cells from blood, taken before the transplant. DNA for the CDR3: TGTGCCAGCAGCTGGCCCCAGGTCACTGAAGCTTTCTTT. It is translated as CASSWPQVTEAFF.